This T cell receptor (beta chain) was recovered during a study of T-cell memory formation after mild COVID-19. About the research overall: Largely, the TCR clusters proved donor specific.

Barcoded TCR alpha and TCR beta cDNA libraries with UMIs came from 5'RACE using constant-segment primers. TCRdb analysed the 5' RACE reads with MiXCR anew, one entry per CDR3 protein. The profile shows about 150,000 distinct CDR3 sequences, approximately 14% of them singletons. This clonotype has more than one count but fewer than ten. The target antigen is unknown. CDR3 length: 16 amino acids. The germline V gene has CDR1 SNHLY and CDR2 FYNNEI. The ends lost 10 bases at V and 3 bases at J; junction bases unmatched: 13. Study results and caveats: Contracting clones from day 15 to 85 had balanced CD4/CD8; later expanders favoured CD4+. Shrinking CD4+ clones were chiefly CM and EM; CD8+ ones were chiefly EMRA.

The V and J genes are TRBV2 and TRBJ2-1, with 9 bases that match TRBD2. Material for sequencing was PBMCs or a T cell subset sorted from them (not recorded which). The sequence was collected from an adult woman who had mild COVID-19 (a few samples of this study predate the infection). Cell type and time point are not known. The CDR3 sequence: CAIRVERGVNYNEQFF. CDR3 in DNA: TGTGCCATCCGTGTAGAGCGGGGGGTGAACTACAATGAGCAGTTCTTC.